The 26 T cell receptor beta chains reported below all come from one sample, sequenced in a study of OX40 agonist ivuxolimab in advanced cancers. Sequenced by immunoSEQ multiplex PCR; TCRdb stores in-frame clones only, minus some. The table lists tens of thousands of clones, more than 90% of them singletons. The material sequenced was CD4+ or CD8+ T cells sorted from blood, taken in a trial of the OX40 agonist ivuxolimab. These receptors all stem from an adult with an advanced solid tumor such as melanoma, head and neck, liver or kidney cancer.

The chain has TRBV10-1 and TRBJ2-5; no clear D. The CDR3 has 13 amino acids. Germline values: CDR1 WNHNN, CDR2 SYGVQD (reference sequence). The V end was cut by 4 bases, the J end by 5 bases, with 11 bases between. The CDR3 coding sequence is TGCGCCAGCAGTGCTATCCGCCGGGAGACCCAGTACTTC. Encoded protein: CASSAIRRETQYF.

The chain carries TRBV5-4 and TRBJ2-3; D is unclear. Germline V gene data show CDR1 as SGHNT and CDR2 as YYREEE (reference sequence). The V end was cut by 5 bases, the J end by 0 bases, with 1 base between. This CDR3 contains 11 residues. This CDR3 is CASRSTDTQYF. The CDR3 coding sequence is TGTGCCAGCAGGAGCACAGATACGCAGTATTTT.

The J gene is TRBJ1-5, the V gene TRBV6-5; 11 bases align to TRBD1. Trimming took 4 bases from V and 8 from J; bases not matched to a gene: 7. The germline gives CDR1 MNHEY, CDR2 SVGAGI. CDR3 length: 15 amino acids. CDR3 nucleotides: TGTGCCAGCAGTTCCAGGACAGGGGGCATTGAGCCCCAGCATTTT. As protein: CASSSRTGGIEPQHF.

The CDR3 DNA reads TGTGCCAGCTCCGGCCAATCGGGAGCCTACAATGAGCAGTTCTTC. Encoded protein: CASSGQSGAYNEQFF. The chain has TRBV18 and TRBJ2-1; a possible D gene is TRBD2 (6 bases). The CDR3 has 15 residues. The V gene's germline CDR1 is KGHSH and CDR2 LQKENI. Trimming removed 6 bases from V and 2 bases from J, with 14 bases in between.

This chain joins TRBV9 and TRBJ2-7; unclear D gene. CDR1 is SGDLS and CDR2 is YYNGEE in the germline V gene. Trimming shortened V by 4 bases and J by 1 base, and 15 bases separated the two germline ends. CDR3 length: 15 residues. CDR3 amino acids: CASSPRVEASYEQYF. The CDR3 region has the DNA TGTGCCAGCAGCCCCCGCGTCGAGGCATCCTACGAGCAGTACTTC.

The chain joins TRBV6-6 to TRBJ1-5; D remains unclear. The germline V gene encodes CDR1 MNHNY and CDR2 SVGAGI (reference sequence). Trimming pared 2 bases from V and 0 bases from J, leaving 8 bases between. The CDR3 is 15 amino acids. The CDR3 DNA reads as TGTGCCAGCAGTTACGAGGGTTATAGCAATCAGCCCCAGCATTTT. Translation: CASSYEGYSNQPQHF.

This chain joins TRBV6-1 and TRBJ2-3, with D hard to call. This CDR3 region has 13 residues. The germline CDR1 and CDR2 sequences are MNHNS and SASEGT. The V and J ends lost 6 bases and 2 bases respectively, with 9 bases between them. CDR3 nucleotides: TGTGCCAGCAGCGGCGACCTCACAGATACGCAGTATTTT. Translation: CASSGDLTDTQYF.

The CDR3 protein is CASSLYRGRNPGELFF. The CDR3 region has the DNA TGCGCCAGCAGCTTGTACAGGGGGCGTAATCCCGGGGAGCTGTTTTTT. This chain joins TRBV5-1 and TRBJ2-2; 9 nucleotides line up with TRBD1. Trimming removed 1 base from V and 6 bases from J; junction bases left unmatched: 7. CDR1 and CDR2 (germline): SGHRS, YFSETQ. The CDR3 spans 16 residues.

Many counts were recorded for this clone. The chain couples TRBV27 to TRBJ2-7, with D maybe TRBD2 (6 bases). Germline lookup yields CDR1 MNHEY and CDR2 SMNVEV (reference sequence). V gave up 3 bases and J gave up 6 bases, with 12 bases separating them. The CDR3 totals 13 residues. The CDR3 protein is CASSFGGAREQYF. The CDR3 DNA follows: TGTGCCAGCAGTTTTGGCGGGGCGCGCGAGCAGTACTTC.

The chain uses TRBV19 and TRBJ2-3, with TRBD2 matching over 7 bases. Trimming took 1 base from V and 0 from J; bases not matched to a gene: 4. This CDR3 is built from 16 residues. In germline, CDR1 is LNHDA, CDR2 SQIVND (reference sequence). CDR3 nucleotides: TGTGCCAGTAGTATAGGGGGAGGGAGGAGCACAGATACGCAGTATTTT. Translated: CASSIGGGRSTDTQYF.

Here the CDR3 reads CAIRQGAANEKLFF. CDR3 DNA: TGTGCCATCAGACAGGGGGCGGCTAATGAAAAACTGTTTTTT. The V call is TRBV10-3, the J call TRBJ1-4; the match to TRBD1 covers 9 bases. The ends lost 6 bases at V and 3 bases at J; junction bases unmatched: 2. The CDR3 spans 14 residues. Germline CDR1 reads ENHRY; CDR2 reads SYGVKD.

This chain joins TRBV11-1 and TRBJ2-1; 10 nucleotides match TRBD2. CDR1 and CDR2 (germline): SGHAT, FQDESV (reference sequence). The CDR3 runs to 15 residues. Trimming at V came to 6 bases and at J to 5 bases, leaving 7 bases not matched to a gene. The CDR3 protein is CASRFGLAENNEQFF. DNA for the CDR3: TGTGCCAGCAGGTTCGGACTAGCGGAGAACAATGAGCAGTTCTTC.

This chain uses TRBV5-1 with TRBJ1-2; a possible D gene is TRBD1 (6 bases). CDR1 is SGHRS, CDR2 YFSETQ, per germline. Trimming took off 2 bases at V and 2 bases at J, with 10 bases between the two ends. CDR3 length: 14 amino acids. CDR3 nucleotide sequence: TGCGCCAGCAGCTTTGGGGGCGCGAACTATGGCTACACCTTC. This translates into CASSFGGANYGYTF.

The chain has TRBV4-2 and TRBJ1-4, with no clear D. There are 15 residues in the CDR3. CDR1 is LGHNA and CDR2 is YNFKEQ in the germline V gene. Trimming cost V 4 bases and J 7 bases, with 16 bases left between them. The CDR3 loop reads CASSPRAGFGEKLFF. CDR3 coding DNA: TGTGCCAGCAGCCCCCGGGCCGGCTTCGGTGAAAAACTGTTTTTT.

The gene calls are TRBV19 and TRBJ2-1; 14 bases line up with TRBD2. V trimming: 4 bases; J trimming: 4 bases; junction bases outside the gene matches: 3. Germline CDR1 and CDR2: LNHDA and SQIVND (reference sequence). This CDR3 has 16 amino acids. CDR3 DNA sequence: TGTGCCAGTAGTAGACTAGCGGGAGGGAGATACAATGAGCAGTTCTTC. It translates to CASSRLAGGRYNEQFF.

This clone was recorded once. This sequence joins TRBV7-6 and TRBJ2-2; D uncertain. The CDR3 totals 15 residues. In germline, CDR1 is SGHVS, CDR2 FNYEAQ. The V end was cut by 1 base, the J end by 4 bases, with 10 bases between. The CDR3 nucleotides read TGTGCCAGCAGCTTAGTATCGAGAGGCACCGGGGAGCTGTTTTTT. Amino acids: CASSLVSRGTGELFF.

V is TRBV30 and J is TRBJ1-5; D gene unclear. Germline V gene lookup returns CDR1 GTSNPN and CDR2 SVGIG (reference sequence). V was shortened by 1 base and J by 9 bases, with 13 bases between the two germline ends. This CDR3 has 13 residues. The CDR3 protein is CAWSESTAMPQHF. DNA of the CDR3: TGTGCCTGGAGTGAGTCCACCGCGATGCCCCAGCATTTT.

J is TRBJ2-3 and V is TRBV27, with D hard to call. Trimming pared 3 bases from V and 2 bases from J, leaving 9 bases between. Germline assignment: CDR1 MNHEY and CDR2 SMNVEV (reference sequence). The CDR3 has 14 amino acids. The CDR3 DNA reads TGTGCCAGCAGTTTGGGCAGGCTCACAGATACGCAGTATTTT. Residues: CASSLGRLTDTQYF.

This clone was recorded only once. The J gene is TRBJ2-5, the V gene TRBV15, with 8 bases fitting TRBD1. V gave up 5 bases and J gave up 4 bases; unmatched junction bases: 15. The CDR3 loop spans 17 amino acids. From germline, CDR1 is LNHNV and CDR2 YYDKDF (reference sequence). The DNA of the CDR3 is TGTGCCACCAGCGGCGACAGGGGCCTCCATCTGGGAGAGACCCAGTACTTC. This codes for CATSGDRGLHLGETQYF.

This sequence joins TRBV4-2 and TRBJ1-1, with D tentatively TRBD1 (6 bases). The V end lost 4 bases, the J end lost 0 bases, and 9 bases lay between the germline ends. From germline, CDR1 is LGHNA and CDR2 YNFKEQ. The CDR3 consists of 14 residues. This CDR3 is CASSPGTLNTEAFF. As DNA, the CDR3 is TGTGCCAGCAGCCCGGGGACACTGAACACTGAAGCTTTCTTT.

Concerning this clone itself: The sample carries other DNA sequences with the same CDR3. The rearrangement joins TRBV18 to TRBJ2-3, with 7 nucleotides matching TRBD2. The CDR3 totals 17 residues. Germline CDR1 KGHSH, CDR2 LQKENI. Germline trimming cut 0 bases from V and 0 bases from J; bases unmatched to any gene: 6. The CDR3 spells CASSPPMVAGSTDTQYF. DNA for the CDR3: TGTGCCAGCTCACCACCGATGGTAGCGGGTAGCACAGATACGCAGTATTTT.

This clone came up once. CDR3 DNA: TGTGCCAGCACCCCGGGGGGGGCTCTGGCTGAAAAACTGTTTTTT. It codes for CASTPGGALAEKLFF. The V and J genes are TRBV28 and TRBJ1-4, with D perhaps TRBD1 (6 bases). Germline V gene data show CDR1 as MDHEN and CDR2 as SYDVKM. The CDR3 consists of 15 residues. Trimming stripped 7 bases from V and 7 bases from J, with 19 bases between.

The CDR3 spells CASSLSGTDTQYF. The CDR3 DNA sequence: TGTGCCAGCAGCTTGTCGGGCACAGATACGCAGTATTTT. The chain has TRBV5-4 and TRBJ2-3; no firm D call. The V end was cut by 1 base, the J end by 1 base, with 4 bases between. CDR3 length: 13 residues. CDR1 and CDR2 (germline): SGHNT, YYREEE (reference sequence).

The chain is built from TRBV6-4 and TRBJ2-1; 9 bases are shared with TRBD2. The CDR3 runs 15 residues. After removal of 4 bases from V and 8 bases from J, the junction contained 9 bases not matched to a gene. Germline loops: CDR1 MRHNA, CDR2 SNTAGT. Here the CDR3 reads CASSGAGGPSDEQFF. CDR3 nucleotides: TGTGCCAGCAGTGGGGCGGGAGGGCCGAGCGATGAGCAGTTCTTC.

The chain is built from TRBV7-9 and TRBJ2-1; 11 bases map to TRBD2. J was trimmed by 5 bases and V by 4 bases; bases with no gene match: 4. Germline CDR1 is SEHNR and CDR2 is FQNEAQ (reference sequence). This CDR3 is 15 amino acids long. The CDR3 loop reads CASSWIAGGNNEQFF. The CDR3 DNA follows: TGTGCCAGCAGCTGGATAGCGGGAGGGAACAATGAGCAGTTCTTC.

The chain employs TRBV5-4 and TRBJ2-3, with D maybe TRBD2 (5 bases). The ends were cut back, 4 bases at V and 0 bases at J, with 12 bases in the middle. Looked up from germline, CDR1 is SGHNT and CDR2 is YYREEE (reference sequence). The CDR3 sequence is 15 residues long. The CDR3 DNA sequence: TGTGCCAGCAGCCCGGGGTGGGCGAGCACAGATACGCAGTATTTT. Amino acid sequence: CASSPGWASTDTQYF.